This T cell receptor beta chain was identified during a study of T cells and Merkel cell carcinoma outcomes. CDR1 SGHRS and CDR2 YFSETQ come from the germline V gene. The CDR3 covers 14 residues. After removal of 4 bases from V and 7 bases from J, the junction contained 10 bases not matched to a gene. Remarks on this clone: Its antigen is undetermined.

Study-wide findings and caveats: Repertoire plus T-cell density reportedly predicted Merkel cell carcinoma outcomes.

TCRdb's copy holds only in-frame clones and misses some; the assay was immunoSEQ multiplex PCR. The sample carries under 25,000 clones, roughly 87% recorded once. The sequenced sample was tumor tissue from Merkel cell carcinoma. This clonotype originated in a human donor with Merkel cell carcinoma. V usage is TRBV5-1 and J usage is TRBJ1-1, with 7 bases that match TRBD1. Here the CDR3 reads CASSAPSRGIEAFF. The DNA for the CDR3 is TGCGCCAGCAGCGCCCCGAGCAGGGGGATTGAAGCTTTCTTT. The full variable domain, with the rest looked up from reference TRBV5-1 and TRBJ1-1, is KAGVTQTPRYLIKTRGQQVTLSCSPISGHRSVSWYQQTPGQGLQFLFEYFSETQRNKGNFPGRFSGRQFSNSRSEMNVSTLELGDSALYLCASSAPSRGIEAFFGQGTRLTVV.